Listed here are 26 T cell receptor beta chains from one sample, sequenced in a study of breast tumors, draining lymph nodes, adjacent tissues. MiXCR, applied by TCRdb to the multiplex PCR reads, yields one record per CDR3 protein. The data hold some 230,000 distinct CDR3 sequences, with around 35% observed a single time. The lymph nodes were axillary draining lymph nodes from breast cancer patients. Sequenced input: axillary lymph node tissue. These receptors were collected from a female donor with breast cancer. Some clones in this sample may be carry-over from other donors' samples.

A word on this clonotype: A read error may be the cause here, since a much bigger clone is one base away. V and J are TRBV20-1 and TRBJ2-1; maybe TRBD2 (5 bases). Germline V gene data show CDR1 as DFQATT and CDR2 as SNEGSKA (reference sequence). The CDR3 sequence is 14 residues long. The CDR3 protein is CSARDQSGMSEQSF. The CDR3 DNA is TGCAGTGCTAGAGATCAATCGGGAATGTCGGAGCAGTCCTTC.

The table lists this clonotype with a count of one. A read error is likely, as this CDR3 ends without the conserved phenylalanine or tryptophan. It is unclear where the CDR3 begins or ends on the DNA, so no DNA is shown, and the CDR3 is as TCRdb lists it. V and J are TRBV7-2 and TRBJ2-3; the table's D call, TRBD2, has no DNA check behind it. The CDR3 is 9 residues long, counting both termini. The V gene's germline CDR1 is SGHTA and CDR2 FQGNSA. Here the CDR3 reads CASSLRLAG.

This clonotype occurred a few times. This sequence may be a read error, since a much larger clone differs from it by one base. The CDR3 protein is CSASAGGNPPGQFF. CDR3 nucleotides: TGCAGTGCTTCAGCGGGAGGCAACCCTCCTGGGCAGTTCTTC. The rearrangement joins TRBV20-1 to TRBJ2-1; 9 bases are shared with TRBD2. V was clipped by 5 bases and J by 12 bases; unmatched bases: 14. Germline CDR1 reads DFQATT; CDR2 reads SNEGSKA (reference sequence). The CDR3 covers 14 residues.

This clonotype was observed many times. V usage is TRBV29-1 and J usage is TRBJ2-3; D perhaps matches TRBD2 (5 bases). Germline CDR1 SQVTM, CDR2 ANQGSEA. Trimming pared 3 bases from V and 1 base from J, leaving 5 bases between. The CDR3 contains 12 residues. CDR3 loop: CSVERGTDTQYF. Written as DNA, the CDR3 is TGCAGCGTTGAGCGGGGCACAGATACGCAGTATTTT.

This clonotype was seen a single time. This chain uses TRBV25-1 with TRBJ2-1; 13 positions agree with TRBD2. CDR1 and CDR2 from the germline V gene are MGHDK and SYGVNS. This CDR3 has 15 residues. V was clipped by 4 bases and J by 8 bases; unmatched bases: 5. The CDR3 DNA reads as TGTGCCAGCAGTGCGACTAGCGGGAGGATTGATGAGCAGTTCTTC. This codes for CASSATSGRIDEQFF.

This clonotype was found many times. The rearrangement joins TRBV6-4 to TRBJ2-7; D gene unclear. In germline, CDR1 is MRHNA, CDR2 SNTAGT. Trimming removed 4 bases at V and 2 bases at J, with 33 bases between. The CDR3 is 21 amino acids. CDR3 amino acids: CASSGFLFLLTSVPLPYEQYF. The CDR3 nucleotides are TGTGCCAGCAGTGGGTTTCTTTTTCTTCTCACCTCCGTGCCTCTTCCCTACGAGCAGTACTTC.

Notes on this clonotype: At one boundary the junction diverges from the germline segment, which might be a read error. The rearrangement joins TRBV7-2 to TRBJ2-3; 7 nucleotides agree with TRBD1. The CDR3 covers 13 residues. From germline, CDR1 is SGHTA and CDR2 FQGNSA. CDR3 in DNA: TGCGCCAGCAGCCAAGGGGGCGAAGATACGCAGTATTTT. Amino acid sequence: CASSQGGEDTQYF.

This clonotype was detected ten times or more. The chain links TRBV19 to TRBJ1-5; D gene uncertain. V was pared by 5 bases and J by 3 bases, with 17 bases between. The germline CDR1 and CDR2 sequences are LNHDA and SQIVND (reference sequence). CDR3 length equals 16 residues. CDR3 amino acids: CASSPGKGSNNQPQHF. CDR3 coding DNA: TGTGCCAGTAGTCCGGGGAAGGGCAGCAACAATCAGCCCCAGCATTTT.

The V and J genes are TRBV15 and TRBJ1-2; tentatively, D is TRBD1 (6 bases). The germline V and J ends were trimmed by 1 base and 6 bases, with 12 bases remaining between them. The CDR3 is 14 amino acids. CDR1 and CDR2 from the germline V gene are LNHNV and YYDKDF (reference sequence). This CDR3 reads CATSRGQGQNGYTF. CDR3 in DNA: TGTGCCACCAGCAGAGGTCAAGGACAGAATGGCTACACCTTC.

With regard to this clonotype: The junction does not match germline at one end; this may be a read error. The chain joins TRBV7-2 to TRBJ1-1; 7 bases fit TRBD1. There are 16 residues in the CDR3. Germline CDR1 is SGHTA and CDR2 is FQGNSA. CDR3 coding DNA: TGCGCCAGCAGCTTAACAGGGGCGCCGGGAAACACTGAAGCTTTCTTT. Its translation: CASSLTGAPGNTEAFF.

Concerning this clonotype itself: A single base separates this from a much larger clone, so it may be a read error. V is TRBV5-4 and J is TRBJ2-7; D unresolved. This CDR3 contains 12 residues. CDR1 and CDR2 from the germline V gene are SGHNT and YYREEE (reference sequence). Trimming took 1 base from V and 6 from J, leaving 8 bases between them. The CDR3 here is CASSLRGAEQYF. CDR3 nucleotide sequence: TGTGCCAGCAGCTTGCGTGGAGCCGAGCAGTACTTC.

This clonotype was observed at least ten times. The J gene is TRBJ1-2, the V gene TRBV10-3, with TRBD1 matching over 7 bases. The CDR3 spans 15 residues. Germline CDR1 is ENHRY and CDR2 is SYGVKD. With V trimmed by 10 bases and J by 3 bases, 14 bases remained unmatched. The DNA of the CDR3 is TGTGCCACCGCCTCCCGGACAGGCGGGGACTATGGCTACACCTTC. This translates into CATASRTGGDYGYTF.

This clonotype was seen a handful of times. A much larger clonotype is one base distant, so this may be a read error. This rearrangement joins TRBV20-1 to TRBJ1-2; possible D gene TRBD1, 6 bases. This CDR3 region has 13 residues. Germline V gene lookup returns CDR1 DFQATT and CDR2 SNEGSKA (reference sequence). CDR3 loop: CSAALGQNYAYTF. For the CDR3, the DNA is TGCAGTGCAGCTCTAGGACAGAACTATGCCTACACCTTC.

In the case of this clonotype: The junction and the germline gene differ at one end; a read error may be behind it. This chain connects TRBV7-2 to TRBJ2-7; D call uncertain. Germline-derived CDR1 and CDR2 are SGHTA and FQGNSA. This CDR3 is built from 15 residues. CDR3 loop: CASSLQTLTYYGQHF. The CDR3 coding sequence is TGTGCCAGCAGCTTGCAGACTCTAACTTACTACGGGCAGCACTTC.

This clonotype was seen at least ten times. The V and J genes are TRBV24-1 and TRBJ2-1; 9 bases agree with TRBD2. Unmatched junction bases numbered 7, after V lost 9 bases and J lost 2 bases. Germline values: CDR1 KGHDR, CDR2 SFDVKD. This CDR3 region has 15 residues. This CDR3 is CATSAGGATYNEQFF. The CDR3 coding sequence is TGTGCCACCTCCGCGGGAGGGGCAACCTACAATGAGCAGTTCTTC.

The table lists this clonotype with many counts. The gene calls are TRBV11-3 and TRBJ2-2; D not certain. This CDR3 has 13 amino acids. The germline V gene has CDR1 SGHNT and CDR2 YENEEA. The V end lost 1 base, the J end lost 8 bases, and 8 bases lay between the germline ends. The CDR3 here is CASSLGSPGELFF. CDR3 nucleotides: TGTGCCAGCAGCTTAGGGAGCCCTGGGGAGCTGTTTTTT.

The V and J genes are TRBV28 and TRBJ1-2, with 8 nucleotides matching TRBD1. The CDR3 is 13 residues long. The V and J ends lost 2 bases and 12 bases, in that order; junction bases with no gene match: 8. CDR1 is MDHEN, CDR2 SYDVKM, per germline. This chain's CDR3 is CASSLRQGRGHTF. CDR3 coding DNA: TGTGCCAGCAGTTTAAGACAGGGGAGAGGCCACACCTTC.

This clonotype is judged medium-sized. The chain uses TRBV14 and TRBJ2-7; D is ambiguous. This CDR3 is 13 amino acids long. The V end was cut by 0 bases, the J end by 1 base, with 4 bases between. Germline CDR1 reads SGHDN; CDR2 reads FVKESK. CDR3 DNA sequence: TGTGCCAGCAGCCAAGATCGTTCCTACGAGCAGTACTTC. Its protein is CASSQDRSYEQYF.

To note about this clonotype: A much larger clone differs by one base, so this may be a read error. The gene calls are TRBV20-1 and TRBJ2-1; 11 nucleotides agree with TRBD2. The CDR3 length is 14 residues. The germline CDR1 and CDR2 sequences are DFQATT and SNEGSKA (reference sequence). CDR3 loop: CSASRTSGYTEQFF. CDR3 in DNA: TGCAGTGCTAGCAGGACTAGCGGGTACACTGAGCAGTTCTTC.

This clonotype was counted ten times or more. The gene calls are TRBV2 and TRBJ1-6; D unresolved. The CDR3 is 15 residues long. Looked up from germline, CDR1 is SNHLY and CDR2 is FYNNEI. V was shortened by 5 bases and J by 7 bases, with 15 bases between the two germline ends. CDR3 nucleotide sequence: TGTGCCAGCAGTCCAGACCCAGGCGGGAATTCACCCCTCCACTTT. Translation gives CASSPDPGGNSPLHF.

The chain carries TRBV19 and TRBJ2-2, with 7 bases fitting TRBD2. This CDR3 spans 15 amino acids. From germline, CDR1 is LNHDA and CDR2 SQIVND (reference sequence). The ends lost 6 bases at V and 0 bases at J; junction bases unmatched: 4. The CDR3 sequence is CASRVAGTNTGELFF. In DNA form, the CDR3 reads TGTGCCAGTAGGGTAGCGGGTACGAACACCGGGGAGCTGTTTTTT.

This clonotype was seen more than once but under ten times. V is TRBV30 and J is TRBJ1-3; 7 bases fit TRBD1. The CDR3 spans 15 residues. V was clipped by 3 bases and J by 3 bases; unmatched bases: 8. The germline CDR1 and CDR2 sequences are GTSNPN and SVGIG (reference sequence). CDR3: CAWSLGQDGGNTIYF. In DNA form, the CDR3 reads TGTGCCTGGAGCCTAGGACAGGACGGTGGAAACACCATATATTTT. Full variable domain (missing parts from reference TRBV30 and TRBJ1-3): SQTIHQWPATLVQPVGSPLSLECTVEGTSNPNLYWYRQAAGRGLQLLFYSVGIGQISSEVPQNLSASRPQDRQFILSSKKLLLSDSGFYLCAWSLGQDGGNTIYFGEGSWLTVV.

At least ten counts were recorded for this clonotype. The chain links TRBV2 to TRBJ1-5, with D possibly TRBD1 on 5 matching bases. V lost 6 bases and J lost 6, with 12 bases in between. The CDR3 extends over 13 amino acids. Germline loops: CDR1 SNHLY, CDR2 FYNNEI. The CDR3 protein is CASRRQGGQPQHF. Written as DNA, the CDR3 is TGTGCCAGCAGGAGGCAGGGAGGTCAGCCCCAGCATTTT.

This clonotype was seen only a few times. The chain joins TRBV5-4 to TRBJ1-4, with unresolved D. Germline lookup yields CDR1 SGHNT and CDR2 YYREEE (reference sequence). V dropped 0 bases and J dropped 0 bases, with 12 bases sitting between them. CDR3 length: 17 residues. In DNA, the CDR3 is TGTGCCAGCAGCTTGGCTCCGGGCCTGGCAACTAATGAAAAACTGTTTTTT. Protein: CASSLAPGLATNEKLFF.

This clonotype was observed a handful of times. This sequence joins TRBV30 and TRBJ1-6, with 9 bases matching TRBD1. V lost 3 bases, J lost 0 bases, and 3 bases stayed unmatched. This CDR3 comprises 16 residues. From germline, CDR1 is GTSNPN and CDR2 SVGIG (reference sequence). Here the CDR3 reads CAWSEDRGSYNSPLHF. The DNA of the CDR3 is TGTGCCTGGAGCGAGGACAGGGGCTCCTATAATTCACCCCTCCACTTT.

The V gene is TRBV20-1, the J gene TRBJ2-3, with TRBD2 identical over 7 bases. CDR3 length equals 16 residues. The germline gives CDR1 DFQATT, CDR2 SNEGSKA (reference sequence). Trimming took 5 bases from V and 5 from J; bases not matched to a gene: 16. CDR3 protein: CSAPTSKGGPLDTQYF. Here the CDR3 DNA reads TGCAGTGCTCCGACATCTAAGGGAGGGCCGTTAGATACGCAGTATTTT.